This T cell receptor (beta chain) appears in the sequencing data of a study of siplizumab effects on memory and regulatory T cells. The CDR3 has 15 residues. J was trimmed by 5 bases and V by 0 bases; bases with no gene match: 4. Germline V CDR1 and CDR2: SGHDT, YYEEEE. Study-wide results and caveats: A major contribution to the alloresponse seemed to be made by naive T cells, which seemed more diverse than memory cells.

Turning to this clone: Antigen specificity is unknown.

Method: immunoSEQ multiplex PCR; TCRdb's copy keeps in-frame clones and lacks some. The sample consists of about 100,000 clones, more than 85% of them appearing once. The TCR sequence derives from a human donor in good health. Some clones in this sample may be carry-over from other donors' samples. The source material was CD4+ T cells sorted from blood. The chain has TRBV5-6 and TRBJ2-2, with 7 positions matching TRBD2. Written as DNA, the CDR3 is TGTGCCAGCAGCTTGGGCCAGGGAGGGACCGGGGAGCTGTTTTTT. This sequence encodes CASSLGQGGTGELFF. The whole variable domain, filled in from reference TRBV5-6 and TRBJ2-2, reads DAGVTQSPTHLIKTRGQQVTLRCSPKSGHDTVSWYQQALGQGPQFIFQYYEEEERQRGNFPDRFSGHQFPNYSSELNVNALLLGDSALYLCASSLGQGGTGELFFGEGSRLTVL.